This T cell receptor beta chain was recovered during a study of blood T cell dynamics during melanoma immunotherapy. Germline values: CDR1 SGHNT, CDR2 YENEEA. This CDR3 has 14 amino acids. The V end was cut by 5 bases, the J end by 2 bases, with 10 bases between. Here immunoSEQ multiplex PCR was the method, and the copy in TCRdb shows in-frame clones only, minus some. This sample has roughly 6,100 clones, with 80% to 95% found just once. This sample's time point: pre-treatment baseline. Sampling occurred pretreatment (T0) and at week 3 (W3), after cycle one of checkpoint blockade. At 12 weeks after first infusion, RECIST 1.1 defined response for most patients.

Specimen: cell-free DNA from blood, collected from a patient treated with checkpoint blockade. The chain recombines TRBV11-3 with TRBJ1-5, with D unclear. The receptor comes from a human donor with melanoma. In DNA, the CDR3 is TGTGCCAGCAGCGTCCCCCCAGGCAATCAGCCCCAGCATTTT. Its protein product is CASSVPPGNQPQHF.